These 17 T cell receptor beta chains were all obtained from the same sample, sequenced in a study of blood T cell repertoires in COVID-19. The repertoire was sequenced with immunoSEQ multiplex PCR; TCRdb's copy has only in-frame clones and lacks some. Of about 220,000 clones detected, 80% to 90% appear once; the ten largest clones hold over 3%. The sequenced sample consisted of PBMCs or T cells enriched from blood (not recorded which). These receptors were taken from a woman aged 40 to 55 with acute COVID-19.

CDR3: CSARTGSEAFF. The CDR3 bases are TGCAGTGCTAGGACAGGATCTGAAGCTTTCTTT. The V gene is TRBV20-1, the J gene TRBJ1-1; the D gene is possibly TRBD1 (6 bases). CDR1 DFQATT and CDR2 SNEGSKA come from the germline V gene (reference sequence). V lost 3 bases and J lost 6, with 8 bases in between. The CDR3 sequence is 11 residues long.

V usage is TRBV14 and J usage is TRBJ1-5; D may be TRBD1 (5 bases). From germline, CDR1 is SGHDN and CDR2 FVKESK. The germline V and J ends were trimmed by 0 bases and 6 bases, with 12 bases remaining between them. The CDR3 has 15 residues. CDR3 coding DNA: TGTGCCAGCAGCCAAGATGGGGGGGTGAGTCAGCCCCAGCATTTT. Translating gives CASSQDGGVSQPQHF.

This sequence joins TRBV3-1 (or the pseudogene TRBV3-2) and TRBJ2-5; the D gene is possibly TRBD2 (5 bases). The germline V and J ends were trimmed by 2 bases and 2 bases, with 18 bases remaining between them. Germline CDR1 reads LGHDT; CDR2 reads YNNKEL (reference sequence). CDR3 size: 17 residues. The CDR3 sequence: CASSQPSLVFQQETQYF. CDR3 coding DNA: TGTGCCAGCAGCCAACCATCACTAGTGTTTCAACAAGAGACCCAGTACTTC.

This clone was picked up a small number of times. The DNA for the CDR3 is TGTGCCAGCAGCCCGACAAGGTCTAGCGGCTACACCTTC. The encoded protein is CASSPTRSSGYTF. V and J are TRBV12-3 or TRBV12-4 and TRBJ1-2; D gene unclear. CDR3 size: 13 residues. V was clipped by 6 bases and J by 8 bases, with 16 bases between them.

The chain carries TRBV24-1 and TRBJ1-1; weak D call: TRBD1 (5 bases). Germline V gives CDR1 KGHDR, CDR2 SFDVKD. The V and J ends lost 4 bases and 5 bases respectively, with 16 bases between them. The CDR3 is made up of 15 amino acids. The DNA for the CDR3 is TGTGCCACCAGTGACCGAAAAGGCAGGGTGACTGAAGCTTTCTTT. This translates into CATSDRKGRVTEAFF.

The gene calls are TRBV27 and TRBJ2-3; TRBD2 matches at 9 bases. The V segment lost 5 bases and the J segment 4 bases; nucleotides outside the gene matches: 4. The germline V gene encodes CDR1 MNHEY and CDR2 SMNVEV (reference sequence). The CDR3 runs 14 residues. CDR3 sequence (DNA): TGTGCCAGCAGTCCGGGGACTAGCCCAGATACGCAGTATTTT. Protein product: CASSPGTSPDTQYF.

The chain recombines TRBV7-8 with TRBJ1-4; weak D call: TRBD1 (5 bases). The CDR3 loop spans 16 amino acids. V lost 1 base and J 6 bases, leaving 15 bases between the germline ends. The germline CDR1 and CDR2 sequences are SGHVS and FQNEAQ. The CDR3 spells CASSLGVWGRDEKLFF. The CDR3, as DNA: TGTGCCAGCAGCTTAGGAGTCTGGGGGAGGGATGAAAAACTGTTTTTT.

This chain joins TRBV10-3 and TRBJ2-1; TRBD1 agrees at 9 bases. The CDR3 totals 16 residues. After removal of 0 bases from V and 2 bases from J, the junction contained 2 bases not matched to a gene. Germline values: CDR1 ENHRY, CDR2 SYGVKD. CDR3 protein: CAISESGTGTYNEQFF. CDR3 DNA: TGTGCCATCAGTGAGTCGGGGACAGGGACCTACAATGAGCAGTTCTTC.

The chain has TRBV6-2 or TRBV6-3 and TRBJ1-1; 8 bases align to TRBD1. V lost 2 bases to trimming and J lost 3 bases; unmatched junction nucleotides: 2. The CDR3 spans 14 residues. The germline gives CDR1 MNHEY, CDR2 SVGEGT. CDR3 loop: CASSYLQGDTEAFF. The CDR3 DNA reads TGTGCCAGCAGTTACCTACAGGGGGACACTGAAGCTTTCTTT.

The rearrangement links TRBV5-1 to TRBJ1-1; 7 nucleotides align to TRBD1. Germline V gene data show CDR1 as SGHRS and CDR2 as YFSETQ. Germline trimming cut 3 bases from V and 8 bases from J; bases unmatched to any gene: 7. CDR3 length: 13 residues. The CDR3 region has the DNA TGCGCCAGCAGCTCGGGAGTGACAGGGGAAGCTTTCTTT. Translating it yields CASSSGVTGEAFF.

This chain joins TRBV3-1 (or the pseudogene TRBV3-2) and TRBJ1-3; 7 bases map to TRBD1. The length of the CDR3 is 17 residues. The V gene end was trimmed by 4 bases and the J gene end by 4 bases; junction bases not matched to a gene: 13. The germline gives CDR1 LGHDT, CDR2 YNNKEL (reference sequence). This CDR3 reads CASSPDPRAGGGNTIYF. As DNA, the CDR3 is TGTGCCAGCAGCCCAGACCCCCGGGCAGGGGGAGGAAACACCATATATTTT.

The rearrangement joins TRBV5-6 to TRBJ1-5; unclear D gene. CDR3 length equals 14 residues. Germline assignment: CDR1 SGHDT and CDR2 YYEEEE. The V and J ends lost 3 bases and 4 bases respectively, with 11 bases between them. The CDR3 coding sequence is TGTGCCAGCAGCTCTGGGAGGGTAAATCAGCCCCAGCATTTT. Protein product: CASSSGRVNQPQHF.

The gene calls are TRBV5-5 and TRBJ1-3; D is unclear. Trimming pared 5 bases from V and 0 bases from J, leaving 12 bases between. The CDR3 covers 15 residues. The germline gives CDR1 SGHKS, CDR2 YYEKEE (reference sequence). In DNA, the CDR3 is TGTGCCAGCAGTCAGGCCTTGAGCTCTGGAAACACCATATATTTT. It encodes CASSQALSSGNTIYF.

The V and J genes are TRBV5-6 and TRBJ1-3, with a tentative D call TRBD1 (6 bases). Germline V gene lookup returns CDR1 SGHDT and CDR2 YYEEEE. The CDR3 covers 15 residues. V was cut by 2 bases and J by 3 bases, with 12 bases left in between. CDR3 DNA: TGTGCCAGCAGCTTTCCTAGGGGGGGTGGAAACACCATATATTTT. Translated: CASSFPRGGGNTIYF.

This clone showed up just once. V gene TRBV6-5 combines with J gene TRBJ1-4; D not resolved. Looked up from germline, CDR1 is MNHEY and CDR2 is SVGAGI. The CDR3 is made up of 15 amino acids. The germline V and J ends were trimmed by 6 bases and 6 bases, with 17 bases remaining between them. This CDR3 reads CASRTLARWDEKLFF. The CDR3 DNA follows: TGTGCCAGCAGGACACTCGCTCGGTGGGATGAAAAACTGTTTTTT.

Only a few counts were recorded for this clone. The V and J genes are TRBV6-5 and TRBJ1-1, with D perhaps matching TRBD1 (5 bases). CDR1 is MNHEY and CDR2 is SVGAGI in the germline V gene. This CDR3 spans 13 amino acids. The ends were cut back, 2 bases at V and 6 bases at J, with 10 bases in the middle. The CDR3 DNA sequence: TGTGCCAGCAGTTACGAGGCAGGGTCTGAAGCTTTCTTT. Amino acid sequence: CASSYEAGSEAFF.

The chain couples TRBV7-2 to TRBJ2-2, with TRBD1 matching over 9 bases. The CDR3 covers 15 residues. The V segment lost 1 base and the J segment 5 bases; nucleotides outside the gene matches: 2. Germline V CDR1 and CDR2: SGHTA, FQGNSA. The CDR3 DNA is TGTGCCAGCAGCTTAGGGGACAGGGAAACCGGGGAGCTGTTTTTT. Its protein is CASSLGDRETGELFF. Together with reference TRBV7-2 and TRBJ2-2, the CDR3 gives the full variable domain: GAGVSQSPSNKVTEKGKDVELRCDPISGHTALYWYRQSLGQGLEFLIYFQGNSAPDKSGLPSDRFSAERTGGSVSTLTIQRTQQEDSAVYLCASSLGDRETGELFFGEGSRLTVL.